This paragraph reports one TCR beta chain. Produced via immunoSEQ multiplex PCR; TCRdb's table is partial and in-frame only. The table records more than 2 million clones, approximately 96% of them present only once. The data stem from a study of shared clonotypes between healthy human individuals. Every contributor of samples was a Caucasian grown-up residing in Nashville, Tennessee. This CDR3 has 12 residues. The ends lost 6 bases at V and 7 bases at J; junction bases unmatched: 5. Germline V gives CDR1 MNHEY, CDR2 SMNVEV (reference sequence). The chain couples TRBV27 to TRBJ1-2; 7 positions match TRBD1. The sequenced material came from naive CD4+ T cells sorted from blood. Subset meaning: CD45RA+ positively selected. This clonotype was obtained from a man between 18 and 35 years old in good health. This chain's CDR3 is CASRTGVGGYTF. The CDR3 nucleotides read TGTGCCAGCAGAACAGGGGTTGGTGGCTACACCTTC.